This T cell receptor (beta chain) was recovered during a study of response to subunit inactivated influenza vaccine. The CDR3 has 16 residues. J lost 7 bases, V lost 5 bases, and 11 bases had no gene match. One entry per CDR3 protein, called by TCRdb with MiXCR from the RT-PCR reads. Here the sample spans about 500,000 distinct CDR3 sequences, over 10% being singletons. This chain uses TRBV12-3 or TRBV12-4 with TRBJ2-3; 11 nucleotides match TRBD2. The source of this sequence is a man over 45 who received an inactivated influenza vaccine. The material sequenced was PBMCs from blood, taken roughly 47 days after vaccination. The CDR3 loop reads CASSPYLAGGHYTQYF. In nucleotides, the CDR3 is TGTGCCAGCAGTCCGTATTTAGCGGGGGGGCACTATACGCAGTATTTT.